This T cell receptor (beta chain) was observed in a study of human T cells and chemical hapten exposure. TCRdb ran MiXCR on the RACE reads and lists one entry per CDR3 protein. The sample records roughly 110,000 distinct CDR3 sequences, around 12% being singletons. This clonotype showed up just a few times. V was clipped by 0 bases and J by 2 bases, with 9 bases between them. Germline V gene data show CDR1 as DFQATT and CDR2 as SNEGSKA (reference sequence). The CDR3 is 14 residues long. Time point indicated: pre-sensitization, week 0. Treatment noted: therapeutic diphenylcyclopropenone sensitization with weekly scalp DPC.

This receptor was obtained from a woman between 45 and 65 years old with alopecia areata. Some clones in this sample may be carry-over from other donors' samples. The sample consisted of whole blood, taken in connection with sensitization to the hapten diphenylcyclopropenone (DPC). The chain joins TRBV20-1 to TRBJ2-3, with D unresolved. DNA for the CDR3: TGCAGTGCTAGAGACACCTCCCTCACAGATACGCAGTATTTT. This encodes CSARDTSLTDTQYF.